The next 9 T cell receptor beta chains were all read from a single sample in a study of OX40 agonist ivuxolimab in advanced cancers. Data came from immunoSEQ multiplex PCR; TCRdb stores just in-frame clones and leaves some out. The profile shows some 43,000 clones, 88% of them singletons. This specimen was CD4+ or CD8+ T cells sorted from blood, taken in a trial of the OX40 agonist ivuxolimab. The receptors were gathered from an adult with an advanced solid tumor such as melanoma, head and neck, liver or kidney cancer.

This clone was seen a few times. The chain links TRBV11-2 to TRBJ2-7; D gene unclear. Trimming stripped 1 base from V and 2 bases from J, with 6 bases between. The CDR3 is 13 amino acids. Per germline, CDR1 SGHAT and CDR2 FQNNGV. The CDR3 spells CASSLAAAYEQYF. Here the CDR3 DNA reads TGTGCCAGCAGCTTAGCAGCAGCCTACGAGCAGTACTTC.

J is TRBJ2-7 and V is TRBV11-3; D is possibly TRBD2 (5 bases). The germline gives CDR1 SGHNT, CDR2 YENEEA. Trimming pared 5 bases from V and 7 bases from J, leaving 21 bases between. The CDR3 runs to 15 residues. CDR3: CASSRLGRNPGEQYF. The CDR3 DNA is TGTGCCAGCAGCCGTCTAGGTCGCAATCCGGGGGAGCAGTACTTC.

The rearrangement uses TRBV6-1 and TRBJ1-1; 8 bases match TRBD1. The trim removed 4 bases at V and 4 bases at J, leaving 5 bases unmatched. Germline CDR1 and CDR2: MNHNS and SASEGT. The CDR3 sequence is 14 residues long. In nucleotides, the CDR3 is TGTGCCAGCAGTGTACTACAGGGGGGCACTGAAGCTTTCTTT. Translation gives CASSVLQGGTEAFF.

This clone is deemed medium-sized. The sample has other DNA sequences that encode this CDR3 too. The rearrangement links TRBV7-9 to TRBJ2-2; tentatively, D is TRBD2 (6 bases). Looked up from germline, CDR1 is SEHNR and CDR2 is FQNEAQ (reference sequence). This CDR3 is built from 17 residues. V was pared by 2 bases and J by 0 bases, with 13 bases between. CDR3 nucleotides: TGTGCCAGCAGCTTACGGCGGGGTAATGCGAACACCGGGGAGCTGTTTTTT. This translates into CASSLRRGNANTGELFF.

As DNA, the CDR3 is TGTGCCAGCAGCCCGGGACAGCTCTATGGCTACACCTTC. Translation: CASSPGQLYGYTF. The gene calls are TRBV9 and TRBJ1-2; 7 bases line up with TRBD1. The CDR3 runs to 13 residues. Germline V gene sequence: CDR1 SGDLS, CDR2 YYNGEE. Trimming took 4 bases from V and 4 from J; bases not matched to a gene: 4.

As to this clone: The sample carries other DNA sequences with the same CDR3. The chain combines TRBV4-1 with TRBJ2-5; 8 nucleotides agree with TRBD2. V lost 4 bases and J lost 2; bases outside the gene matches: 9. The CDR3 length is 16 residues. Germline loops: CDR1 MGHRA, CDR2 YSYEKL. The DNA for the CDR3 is TGCGCCAGCAGCCTAACTAGCGGAGGGAGTCAAGAGACCCAGTACTTC. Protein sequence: CASSLTSGGSQETQYF.

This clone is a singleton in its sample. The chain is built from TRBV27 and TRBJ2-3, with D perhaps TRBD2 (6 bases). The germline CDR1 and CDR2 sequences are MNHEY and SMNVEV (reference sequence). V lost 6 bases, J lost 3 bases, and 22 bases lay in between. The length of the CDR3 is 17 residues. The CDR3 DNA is TGTGCCAGCAGACCGGGGGACGTCGTAGCCGGGACAGATACGCAGTATTTT. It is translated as CASRPGDVVAGTDTQYF.

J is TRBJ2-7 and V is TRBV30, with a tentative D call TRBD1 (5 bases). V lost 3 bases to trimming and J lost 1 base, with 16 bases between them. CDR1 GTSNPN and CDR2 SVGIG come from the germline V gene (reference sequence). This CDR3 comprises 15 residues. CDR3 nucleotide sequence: TGTGCCTGGAGGGGGCCGGTCTTTGGGTCCTACGAGCAGTACTTC. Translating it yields CAWRGPVFGSYEQYF.

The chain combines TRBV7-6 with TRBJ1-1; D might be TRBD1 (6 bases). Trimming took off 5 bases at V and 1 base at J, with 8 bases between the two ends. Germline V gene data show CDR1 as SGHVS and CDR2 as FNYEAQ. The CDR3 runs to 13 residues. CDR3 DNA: TGTGCCAGCAGCCTACAGGGGAACACTGAAGCTTTCTTT. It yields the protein CASSLQGNTEAFF.